Detailed here is one TCR beta chain. This entry comes from a study of T cells of healthy individuals. TCRdb independently ran MiXCR on the 5' RACE reads; one entry per CDR3 protein. The top ten hold roughly 4.7% of the sample, which has around 63,000 distinct CDR3 sequences, about 16% seen once. With V trimmed by 4 bases and J by 2 bases, 1 base remained unmatched. Per the germline V gene, CDR1 is SGHTA and CDR2 is FQGTGA. The CDR3 covers 15 residues. This TCR derives from a human donor in good health. The chain is built from TRBV7-3 and TRBJ2-3, with 12 bases lining up with TRBD2. The CDR3 coding sequence is TGTGCCAGCAGCTCTAGCGGGGGGGCCACAGATACGCAGTATTTT. This sequence encodes CASSSSGGATDTQYF.